The 10 T cell receptor beta chains reported below all come from one sample, sequenced in a study of blood T cell repertoires in COVID-19. TCRdb's copy holds only in-frame clones and misses some; the assay was immunoSEQ multiplex PCR. The table includes 90,000 to 120,000 clones, roughly 80% detected once. Sequences were obtained from peripheral blood. These receptors were obtained from a man in his 70s with active or convalescent COVID-19.

This rearrangement joins TRBV2 to TRBJ1-3; 12 bases line up with TRBD1. CDR1 is SNHLY and CDR2 is FYNNEI in the germline V gene. V lost 5 bases, J lost 0 bases, and 8 bases stayed unmatched. The CDR3 runs to 18 residues. CDR3 residues: CASSYGTGGLLSGNTIYF. The DNA of the CDR3 is TGTGCCAGCAGTTACGGGACAGGGGGCTTACTCTCTGGAAACACCATATATTTT.

The chain employs TRBV21-1 and TRBJ1-2; TRBD1 is the table's D call, not checked against the DNA. TRBV21-1 is a documented pseudogene. This CDR3 region has 15 residues. Here the CDR3 DNA reads TGTGCCAGCAGCAAAGAGGCAGGGAAGCTCTATGGCTACACCTTC. It is translated as CASSKEAGKLYGYTF.

The J gene is TRBJ2-7, the V gene TRBV11-1; TRBD1 agrees at 12 bases. V lost 5 bases, J lost 6 bases, and 5 bases stayed unmatched. This CDR3 region has 14 residues. Germline V gene lookup returns CDR1 SGHAT and CDR2 FQDESV (reference sequence). CDR3 in amino acids: CASSPGTGGFEQYF. CDR3 coding DNA: TGTGCCAGCAGCCCCGGGACAGGGGGCTTCGAGCAGTACTTC.

CDR3 nucleotides: TGTGCCAGCAGTTTACAGGCCGGGAGCGGCTACACCTTC. This codes for CASSLQAGSGYTF. This chain links TRBV12-3 or TRBV12-4 with TRBJ1-2, with D hard to call. The CDR3 length is 13 residues. V was trimmed by 2 bases and J by 8 bases, leaving 12 bases between them.

This chain links TRBV7-9 with TRBJ2-5; 7 bases are shared with TRBD2. CDR3 length equals 15 residues. CDR1 is SEHNR, CDR2 FQNEAQ, per germline (reference sequence). J lost 5 bases, V lost 6 bases, and 12 bases had no gene match. CDR3 amino acids: CASSPSGTSGETQYF. The CDR3, as DNA: TGTGCCAGCAGTCCCAGCGGGACGTCCGGGGAGACCCAGTACTTC.

The count of this clone is one. J is TRBJ2-5 and V is TRBV5-1; D unresolved. The CDR3 extends over 13 amino acids. Trimming cost V 0 bases and J 4 bases, with 7 bases left between them. Germline V CDR1 and CDR2: SGHRS, YFSETQ. CDR3: CASSLDTVETQYF. Here the CDR3 DNA reads TGCGCCAGCAGCTTGGATACAGTAGAGACCCAGTACTTC.

J is TRBJ1-6 and V is TRBV7-9; D might be TRBD1 (6 bases). This CDR3 has 17 amino acids. The V gene lost 0 bases and the J gene lost 1 base, with 10 bases spanning the gap. Germline assignment: CDR1 SEHNR and CDR2 FQNEAQ (reference sequence). CDR3 protein: CASSLAPGQSYNSPLHF. The CDR3 DNA reads as TGTGCCAGCAGCTTAGCTCCAGGACAGTCCTATAATTCACCCCTCCACTTT. The variable domain in full, with the rest retrieved from reference TRBV7-9 and TRBJ1-6, is DTGVSQNPRHKITKRGQNVTFRCDPISEHNRLYWYRQTLGQGPEFLTYFQNEAQLEKSRLLSDRFSAERPKGSFSTLEIQRTEQGDSAMYLCASSLAPGQSYNSPLHFGNGTRLTVT.

J is TRBJ2-3 and V is TRBV9, with a possible D match to TRBD1 (6 bases). The CDR3 has 18 residues. Germline CDR1 SGDLS, CDR2 YYNGEE. V was cut by 3 bases and J by 0 bases, with 20 bases left in between. CDR3 bases: TGTGCCAGCAGCGATGCCTTAGGCAGGGGAGATAGCACAGATACGCAGTATTTT. Amino acid sequence: CASSDALGRGDSTDTQYF.

The chain uses TRBV6-5 and TRBJ1-2, with D unresolved. The germline gives CDR1 MNHEY, CDR2 SVGAGI. This CDR3 is 14 amino acids long. V was trimmed by 5 bases and J by 4 bases, leaving 14 bases between them. The CDR3 coding sequence is TGTGCCAGCAGTCCTGAGACGGAGATCTATGGCTACACCTTC. Protein: CASSPETEIYGYTF.

The chain uses TRBV19 and TRBJ2-5; 8 nucleotides line up with TRBD1. The V segment lost 4 bases and the J segment 4 bases; nucleotides outside the gene matches: 11. CDR1 is LNHDA, CDR2 SQIVND, per germline (reference sequence). This CDR3 has 16 amino acids. The CDR3 nucleotides are TGTGCCAGTAGTAATCCCTTCGACAGGGGCGGAGAGACCCAGTACTTC. The encoded protein is CASSNPFDRGGETQYF.